This T cell receptor beta chain was captured by sequencing in a study of molecular identifiers for immune sequencing clone quantification. In the study overall: In replicates, RNA from 20,000 or 100,000 naive CD8 cells was split five ways, four sequenced. Study results and caveats: Clones with over 20 RNA copies captured over 98% of effector molecules but under 1% of naive ones.

This clonotype was seen at least ten times. What it binds is not known. The authors built bulk TCR libraries by previously described methods with listed TCR primers. Each CDR3 protein is one row after TCRdb ran MiXCR on the PCR reads. Here the sample spans over 600,000 distinct CDR3 sequences, less than 20% being singletons. With V trimmed by 3 bases and J by 4 bases, 6 bases remained unmatched. In germline, CDR1 is KGHSH, CDR2 LQKENI. The CDR3 consists of 14 residues. Isolation of naive CD8 T cells was achieved by sorting on a CD8+CD4-CCR7+CD45RA+ phenotype. The clonotype originates from a human donor in good health. Some libraries in this study had Jurkat cell RNA spiked in. The chain couples TRBV18 to TRBJ2-7; the match to TRBD1 covers 7 bases. The sequenced sample was naive CD8+ T cells from blood, with Jurkat cell RNA spiked in. Subset noted: FACS-sorted CD8+CD4-CCR7+CD45RA+ naive T cells. The CDR3 is CASSPPGQWYEQYF. The CDR3 DNA reads as TGTGCCAGCTCACCCCCGGGACAGTGGTACGAGCAGTACTTC.